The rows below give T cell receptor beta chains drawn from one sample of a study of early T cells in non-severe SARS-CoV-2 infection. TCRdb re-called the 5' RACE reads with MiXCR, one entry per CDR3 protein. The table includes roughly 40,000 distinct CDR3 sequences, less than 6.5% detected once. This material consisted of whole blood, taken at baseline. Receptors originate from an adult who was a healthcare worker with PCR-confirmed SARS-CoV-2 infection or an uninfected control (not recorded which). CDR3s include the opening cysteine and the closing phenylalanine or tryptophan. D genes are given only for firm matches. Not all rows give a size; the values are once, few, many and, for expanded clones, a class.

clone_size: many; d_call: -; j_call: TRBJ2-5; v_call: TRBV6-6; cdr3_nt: TGTGCCAGCAGCCAACGGATCCAAGAGACCCAGTACTTC; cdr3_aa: CASSQRIQETQYF
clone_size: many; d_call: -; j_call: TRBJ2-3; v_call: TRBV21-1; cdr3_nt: TGTGCCAGCAGCAATTTCCCACTAGCGGGGGTTAGACGCACAGATACGCAGTATTTT; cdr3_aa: CASSNFPLAGVRRTDTQYF
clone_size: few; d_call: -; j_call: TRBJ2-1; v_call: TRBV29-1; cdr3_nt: TGCAGCGTTGAAGATCAGGCAGGCCGTACCAATGAGCAGTTCTTC; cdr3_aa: CSVEDQAGRTNEQFF
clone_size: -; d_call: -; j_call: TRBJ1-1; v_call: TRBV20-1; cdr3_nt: TGCAGTGCTAGAGATCAAGGGGCGAGGAACAGTGAAGCTTTCTTT; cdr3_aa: CSARDQGARNSEAFF
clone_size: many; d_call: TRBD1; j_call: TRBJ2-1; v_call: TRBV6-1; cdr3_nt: TGTGCCAGCAGTAGCCCCGGGACAGCGAACAATGAGCAGTTCTTC; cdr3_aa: CASSSPGTANNEQFF
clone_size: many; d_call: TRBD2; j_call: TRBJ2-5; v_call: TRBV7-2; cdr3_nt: TGTGCCAGCAGCTCCTCTAGCGGGGGATTCGGGAAGACCCAGTACTTC; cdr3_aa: CASSSSSGGFGKTQYF
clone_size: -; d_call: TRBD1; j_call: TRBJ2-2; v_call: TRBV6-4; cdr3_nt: TGTGCCAGCAGTGGGGGGACAGACACCGGGGAGCTGTTTTTT; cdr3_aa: CASSGGTDTGELFF
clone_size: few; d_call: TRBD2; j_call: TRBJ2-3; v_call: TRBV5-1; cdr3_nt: TGCGCCAGCAGCTTGCAACTAGCGGGGAGCACAGATACGCAGTATTTT; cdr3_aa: CASSLQLAGSTDTQYF
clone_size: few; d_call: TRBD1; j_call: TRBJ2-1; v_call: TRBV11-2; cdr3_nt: TGTGCCAGCAGCTCTCGACAGGGAAAGAACTACAATGAGCAGTTCTTC; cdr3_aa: CASSSRQGKNYNEQFF
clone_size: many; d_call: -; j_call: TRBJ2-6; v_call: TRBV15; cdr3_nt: TGTGCCACCAGCAGGGACCGTCTCTCTGGGGCCAACGTCCTGACTTTC; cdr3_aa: CATSRDRLSGANVLTF
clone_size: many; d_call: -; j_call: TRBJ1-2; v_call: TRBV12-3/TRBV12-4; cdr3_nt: TGTGCCAGCACCGCACAGGGAGCTGGCTACACCTTC; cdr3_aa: CASTAQGAGYTF
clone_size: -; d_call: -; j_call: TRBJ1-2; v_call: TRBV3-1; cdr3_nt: TGTGCCAGCAGCCAACCCAGGGCTTCAGCTAACTATGGCTACACCTTC; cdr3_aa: CASSQPRASANYGYTF
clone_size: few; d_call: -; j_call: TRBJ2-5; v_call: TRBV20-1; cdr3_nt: TGCAGTGCTAGAGTCCAAGAGACCCAGTACTTC; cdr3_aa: CSARVQETQYF
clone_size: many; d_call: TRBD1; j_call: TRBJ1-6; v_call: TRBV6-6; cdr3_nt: TGTGCCAGCAGGGTGACAGGGGGCGGGAATTCACCCCTCCACTTT; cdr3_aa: CASRVTGGGNSPLHF
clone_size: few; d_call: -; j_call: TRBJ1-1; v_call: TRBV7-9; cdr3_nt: TGTGCCAGCAGCTCAACCGGACAGATGAACACTGAAGCTTTCTTT; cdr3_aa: CASSSTGQMNTEAFF
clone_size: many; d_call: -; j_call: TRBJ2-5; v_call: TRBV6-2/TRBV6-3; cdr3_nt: TGTGCCAGCAGCCGAACAGGGTCCCAGACCCAGTACTTC; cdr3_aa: CASSRTGSQTQYF
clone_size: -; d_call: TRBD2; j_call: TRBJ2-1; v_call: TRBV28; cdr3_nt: TGTGCCAGCAGCTCAGCGGGGGTCTCCTACAATGAGCAGTTCTTC; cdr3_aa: CASSSAGVSYNEQFF
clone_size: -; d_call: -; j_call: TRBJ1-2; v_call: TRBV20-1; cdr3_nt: TGCAGTGCTAGGGGCGACTATGGCTACACCTTC; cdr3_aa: CSARGDYGYTF
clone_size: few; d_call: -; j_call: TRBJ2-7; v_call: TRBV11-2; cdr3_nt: TGTGCCAGCAGCGCAGGGTACGAGCAGTACTTC; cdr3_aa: CASSAGYEQYF
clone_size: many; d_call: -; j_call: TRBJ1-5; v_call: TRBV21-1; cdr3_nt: TGTGCCAGCAGCAAATTGAGGGAGGAAAGCAATCAGCCCCAGCATTTT; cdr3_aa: CASSKLREESNQPQHF
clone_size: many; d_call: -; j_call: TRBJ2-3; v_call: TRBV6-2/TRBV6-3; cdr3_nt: TGTGCCAGCAGTTACTCCTTGGCCTCCGGAGATACGCAGTATTTT; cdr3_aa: CASSYSLASGDTQYF
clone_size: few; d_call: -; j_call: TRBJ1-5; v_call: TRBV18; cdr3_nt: TGTGCCAGCTCACCGGGTGCCCAGGGACGGAATCAGCCCCAGCATTTT; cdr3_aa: CASSPGAQGRNQPQHF
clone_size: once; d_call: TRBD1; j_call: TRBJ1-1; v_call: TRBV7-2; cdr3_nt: TGTGCCAGCAGCTTAAGTCCAGGGGGGAGCACTGAAGCTTTCTTT; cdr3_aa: CASSLSPGGSTEAFF
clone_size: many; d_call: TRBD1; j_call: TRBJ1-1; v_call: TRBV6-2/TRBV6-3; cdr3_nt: TGTGCCAGCAGTTACCCGGGGACAGGGGAGAACGCAGCTTTCTTT; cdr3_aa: CASSYPGTGENAAFF
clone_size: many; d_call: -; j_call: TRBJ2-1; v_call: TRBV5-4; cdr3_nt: TGTGCCAGCTCGGAGGCTACGAGGAATGAGCAGTTCTTC; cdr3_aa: CASSEATRNEQFF
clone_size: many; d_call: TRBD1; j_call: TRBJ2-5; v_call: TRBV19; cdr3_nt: TGTGCCAGTAGCCCTTTGGGGACAGGCCGAGAGACCCAGTACTTC; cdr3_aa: CASSPLGTGRETQYF
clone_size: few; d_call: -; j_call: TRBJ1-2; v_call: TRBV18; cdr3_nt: TGTGCCAGCTCCCTAGACAGGACGAACTATGGCTACACCTTC; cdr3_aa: CASSLDRTNYGYTF
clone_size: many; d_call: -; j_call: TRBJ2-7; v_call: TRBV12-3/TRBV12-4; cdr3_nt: TGTGCCAGCAGTTCCGAGGGTTACTATTACGAGCAGTACTTC; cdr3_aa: CASSSEGYYYEQYF
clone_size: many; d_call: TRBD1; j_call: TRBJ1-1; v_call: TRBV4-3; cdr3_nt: TGCGCCAGCAGCCAAGATGGAACAGGGGTGGAAGAGAACACTGAAGCTTTCTTT; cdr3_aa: CASSQDGTGVEENTEAFF